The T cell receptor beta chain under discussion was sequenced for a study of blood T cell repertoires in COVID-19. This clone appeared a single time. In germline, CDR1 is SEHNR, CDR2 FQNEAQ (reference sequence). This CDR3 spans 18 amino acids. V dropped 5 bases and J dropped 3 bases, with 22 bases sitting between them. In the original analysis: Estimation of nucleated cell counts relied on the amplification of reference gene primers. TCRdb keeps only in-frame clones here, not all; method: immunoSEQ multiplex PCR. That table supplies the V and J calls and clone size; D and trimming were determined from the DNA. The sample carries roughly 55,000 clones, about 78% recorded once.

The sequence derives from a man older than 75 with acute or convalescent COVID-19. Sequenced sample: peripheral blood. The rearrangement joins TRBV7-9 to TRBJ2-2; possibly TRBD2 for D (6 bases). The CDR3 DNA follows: TGTGCCAGCAGCCGCTCGGCTGGGGGGTTCGATTACACCGGGGAGCTGTTTTTT. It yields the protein CASSRSAGGFDYTGELFF.